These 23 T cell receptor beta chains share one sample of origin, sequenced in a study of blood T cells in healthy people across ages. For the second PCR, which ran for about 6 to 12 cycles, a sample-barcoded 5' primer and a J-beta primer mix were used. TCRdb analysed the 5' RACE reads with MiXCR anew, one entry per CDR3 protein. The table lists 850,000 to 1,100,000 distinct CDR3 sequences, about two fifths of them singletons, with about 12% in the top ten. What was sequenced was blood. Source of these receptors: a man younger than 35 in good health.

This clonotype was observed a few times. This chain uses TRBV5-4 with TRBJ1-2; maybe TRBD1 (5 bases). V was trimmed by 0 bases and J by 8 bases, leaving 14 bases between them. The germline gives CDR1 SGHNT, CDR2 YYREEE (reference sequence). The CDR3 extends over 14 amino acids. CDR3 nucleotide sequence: TGTGCCAGCAGCTTGGAGGTTTTCGGGGGAGGCTACACCTTC. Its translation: CASSLEVFGGGYTF.

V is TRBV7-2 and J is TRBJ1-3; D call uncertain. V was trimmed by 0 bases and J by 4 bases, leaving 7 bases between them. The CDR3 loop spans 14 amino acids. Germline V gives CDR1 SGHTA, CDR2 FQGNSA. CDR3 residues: CASSLAGLGNTIYF. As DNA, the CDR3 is TGTGCCAGCAGCTTAGCAGGGTTGGGAAACACCATATATTTT.

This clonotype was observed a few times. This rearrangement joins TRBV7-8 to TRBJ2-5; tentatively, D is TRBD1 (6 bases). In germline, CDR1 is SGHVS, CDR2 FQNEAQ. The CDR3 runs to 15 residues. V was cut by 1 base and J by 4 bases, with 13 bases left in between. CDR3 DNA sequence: TGTGCCAGCAGCTTAGATGCAGGGGCCGGAGAGACCCAGTACTTC. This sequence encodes CASSLDAGAGETQYF.

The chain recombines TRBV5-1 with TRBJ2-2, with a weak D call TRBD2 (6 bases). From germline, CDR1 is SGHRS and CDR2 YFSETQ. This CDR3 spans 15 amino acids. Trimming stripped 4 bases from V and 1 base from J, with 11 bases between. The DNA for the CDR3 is TGCGCCAGCAGCCCTCCCGGGGGGAACACCGGGGAGCTGTTTTTT. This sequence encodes CASSPPGGNTGELFF.

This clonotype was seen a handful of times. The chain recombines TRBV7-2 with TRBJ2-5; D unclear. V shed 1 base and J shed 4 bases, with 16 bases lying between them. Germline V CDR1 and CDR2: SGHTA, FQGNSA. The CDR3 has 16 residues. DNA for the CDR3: TGTGCCAGCAGCTTAGATCAGGCAGTCCTCGGAGAGACCCAGTACTTC. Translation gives CASSLDQAVLGETQYF. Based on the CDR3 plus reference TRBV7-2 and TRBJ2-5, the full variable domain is GAGVSQSPSNKVTEKGKDVELRCDPISGHTALYWYRQSLGQGLEFLIYFQGNSAPDKSGLPSDRFSAERTGGSVSTLTIQRTQQEDSAVYLCASSLDQAVLGETQYFGPGTRLLVL.

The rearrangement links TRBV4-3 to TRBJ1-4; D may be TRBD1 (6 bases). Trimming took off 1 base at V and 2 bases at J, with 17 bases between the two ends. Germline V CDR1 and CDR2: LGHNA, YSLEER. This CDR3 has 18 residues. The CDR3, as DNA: TGCGCCAGCAGCCAAGGAGTTTCAAGGGGGGAGACTAATGAAAAACTGTTTTTT. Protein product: CASSQGVSRGETNEKLFF.

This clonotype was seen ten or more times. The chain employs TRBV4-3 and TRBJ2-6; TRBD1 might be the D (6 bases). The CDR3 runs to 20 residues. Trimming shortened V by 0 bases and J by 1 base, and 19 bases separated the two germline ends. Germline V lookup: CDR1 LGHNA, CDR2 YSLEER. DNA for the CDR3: TGCGCCAGCAGCCAAGATTTAGGACAGATCAATTGGTCTGGGGCCAACGTCCTGACTTTC. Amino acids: CASSQDLGQINWSGANVLTF.

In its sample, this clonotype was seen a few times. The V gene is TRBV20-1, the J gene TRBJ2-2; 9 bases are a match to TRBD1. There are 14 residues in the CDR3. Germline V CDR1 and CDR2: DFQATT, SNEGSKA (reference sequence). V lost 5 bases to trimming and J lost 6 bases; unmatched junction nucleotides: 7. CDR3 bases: TGCAGTGCTCCCGCCCGGGACAGGGCCGGGGAGCTGTTTTTT. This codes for CSAPARDRAGELFF.

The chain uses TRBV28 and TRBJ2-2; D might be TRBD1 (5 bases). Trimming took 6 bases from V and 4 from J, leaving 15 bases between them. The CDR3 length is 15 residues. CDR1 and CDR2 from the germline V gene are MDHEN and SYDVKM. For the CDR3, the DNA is TGTGCCAGCAGCCAGGGATTTCTCATCACCGGGGAGCTGTTTTTT. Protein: CASSQGFLITGELFF.

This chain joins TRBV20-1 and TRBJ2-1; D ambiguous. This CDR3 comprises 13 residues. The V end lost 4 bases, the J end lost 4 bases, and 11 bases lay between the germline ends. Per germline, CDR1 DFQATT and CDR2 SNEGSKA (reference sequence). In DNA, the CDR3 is TGCAGTGCTACGGCTCCCACTTACAATGAGCAGTTCTTC. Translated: CSATAPTYNEQFF.

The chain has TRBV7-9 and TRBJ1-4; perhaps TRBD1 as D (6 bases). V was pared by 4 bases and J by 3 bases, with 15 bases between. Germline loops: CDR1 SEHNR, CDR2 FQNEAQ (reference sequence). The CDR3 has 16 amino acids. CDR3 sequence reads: CASSSRRTVSNEKLFF. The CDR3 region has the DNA TGTGCCAGCAGCTCCCGTCGGACAGTTTCTAATGAAAAACTGTTTTTT.

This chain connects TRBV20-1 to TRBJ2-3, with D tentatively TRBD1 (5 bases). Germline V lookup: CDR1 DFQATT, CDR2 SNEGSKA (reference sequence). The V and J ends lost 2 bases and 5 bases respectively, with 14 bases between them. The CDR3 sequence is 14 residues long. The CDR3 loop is CSARTSGRGDTQYF. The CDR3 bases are TGCAGTGCTAGAACGTCAGGGCGAGGAGATACGCAGTATTTT.

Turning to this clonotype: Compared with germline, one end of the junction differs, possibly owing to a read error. The CDR3 sequence: CAGSLSSMGTNYGYTF. In DNA form, the CDR3 reads TGTGCCGGCAGTTTATCGTCCATGGGTACTAACTATGGCTACACCTTC. The chain is built from TRBV27 and TRBJ1-2; D not certain. The CDR3 loop spans 16 amino acids. Germline CDR1 reads MNHEY; CDR2 reads SMNVEV (reference sequence).

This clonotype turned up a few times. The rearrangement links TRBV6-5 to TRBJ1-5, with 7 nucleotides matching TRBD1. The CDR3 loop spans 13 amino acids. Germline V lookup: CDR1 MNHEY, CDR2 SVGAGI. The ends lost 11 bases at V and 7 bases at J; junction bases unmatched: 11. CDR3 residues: CAAADRESQPQHF. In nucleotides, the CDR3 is TGTGCCGCGGCTGACAGGGAAAGCCAGCCCCAGCATTTT.

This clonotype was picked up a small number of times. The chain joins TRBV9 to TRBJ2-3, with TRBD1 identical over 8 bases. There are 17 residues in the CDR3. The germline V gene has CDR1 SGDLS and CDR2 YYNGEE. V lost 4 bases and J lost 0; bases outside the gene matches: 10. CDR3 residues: CASSPRTGPPSTDTQYF. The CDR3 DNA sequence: TGTGCCAGCAGCCCACGGACAGGGCCACCCAGCACAGATACGCAGTATTTT.

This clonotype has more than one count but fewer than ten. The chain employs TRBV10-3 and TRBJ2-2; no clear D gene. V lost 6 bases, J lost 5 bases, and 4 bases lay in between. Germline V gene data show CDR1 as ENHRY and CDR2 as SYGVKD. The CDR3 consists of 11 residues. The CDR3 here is CAISRTGELFF. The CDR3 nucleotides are TGTGCCATCAGCCGAACCGGGGAGCTGTTTTTT.

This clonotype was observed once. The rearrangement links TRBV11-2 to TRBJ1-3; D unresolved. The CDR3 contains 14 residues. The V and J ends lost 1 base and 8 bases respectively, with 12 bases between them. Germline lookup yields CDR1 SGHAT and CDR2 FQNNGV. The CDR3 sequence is CASSLGRVEDTIYF. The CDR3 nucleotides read TGTGCCAGCAGCTTAGGGAGGGTGGAGGACACCATATATTTT.

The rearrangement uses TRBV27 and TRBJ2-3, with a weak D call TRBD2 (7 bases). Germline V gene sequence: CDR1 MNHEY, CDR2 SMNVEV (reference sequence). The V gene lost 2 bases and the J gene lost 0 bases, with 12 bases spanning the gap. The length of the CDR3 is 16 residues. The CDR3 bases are TGTGCCAGCAGTTTACGGCGGGGGCGGAGCACAGATACGCAGTATTTT. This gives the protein CASSLRRGRSTDTQYF.

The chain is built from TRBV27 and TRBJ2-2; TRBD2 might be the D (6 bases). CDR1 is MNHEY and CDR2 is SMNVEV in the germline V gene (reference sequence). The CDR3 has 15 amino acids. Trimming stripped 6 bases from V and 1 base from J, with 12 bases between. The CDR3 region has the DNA TGTGCCAGCAGCTCCCCGCGGGGGAACACCGGGGAGCTGTTTTTT. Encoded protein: CASSSPRGNTGELFF.

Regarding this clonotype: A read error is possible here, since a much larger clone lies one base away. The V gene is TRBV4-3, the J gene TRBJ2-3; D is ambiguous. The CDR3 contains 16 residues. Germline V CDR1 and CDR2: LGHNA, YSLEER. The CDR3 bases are TGCGCCGGCAGCCAAGCTCGAGGCAGATTAACAGATACGCAGTATTTT. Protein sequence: CAGSQARGRLTDTQYF.

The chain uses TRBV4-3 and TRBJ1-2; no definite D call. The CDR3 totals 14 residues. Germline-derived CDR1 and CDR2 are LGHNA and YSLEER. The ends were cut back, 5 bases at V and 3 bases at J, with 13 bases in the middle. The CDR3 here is CASSERRDDYGYTF. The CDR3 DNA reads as TGCGCCAGCAGCGAAAGGAGGGATGACTATGGCTACACCTTC.

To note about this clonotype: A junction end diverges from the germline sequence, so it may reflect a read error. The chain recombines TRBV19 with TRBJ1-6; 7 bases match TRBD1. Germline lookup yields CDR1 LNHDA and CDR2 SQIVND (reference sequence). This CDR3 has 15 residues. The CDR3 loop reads CASSRTGDGNSPLHF. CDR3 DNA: TGTGCCAGTAGTCGAACAGGGGACGGGAATTCGCCCCTCCACTTT.

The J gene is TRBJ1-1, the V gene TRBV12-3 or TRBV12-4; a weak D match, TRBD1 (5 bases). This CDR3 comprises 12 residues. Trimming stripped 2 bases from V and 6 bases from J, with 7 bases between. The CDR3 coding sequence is TGTGCCAGCAGTTTAAGCAGGGCTGAAGCTTTCTTT. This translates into CASSLSRAEAFF.